These 15 T cell receptor beta chains were sequenced from one sample in a study of response to subunit inactivated influenza vaccine. Each CDR3 protein gets one entry after TCRdb re-called the RT-PCR reads with MiXCR. The profile shows over 150,000 distinct CDR3 sequences, around a tenth of them singletons. The sample in question was non-naive T cells sorted from PBMCs, obtained on the day of vaccination. The receptors were gathered from a man between 50 and 59 years old who received an inactivated influenza vaccine.

This clonotype was seen many times. V gene TRBV7-2 combines with J gene TRBJ1-5, with D maybe TRBD1 (5 bases). Per the germline V gene, CDR1 is SGHTA and CDR2 is FQGNSA. V was cut by 3 bases and J by 2 bases, with 11 bases left in between. The CDR3 length is 15 residues. The CDR3 DNA is TGTGCCAGCAGCTTTTTCCGGGGGGGCAATCAGCCCCAGCATTTT. It translates to CASSFFRGGNQPQHF.

This clonotype was seen a handful of times. The chain recombines TRBV11-2 with TRBJ2-2; TRBD2 agrees at 7 bases. The length of the CDR3 is 16 residues. In germline, CDR1 is SGHAT, CDR2 FQNNGV. Trimming removed 2 bases from V and 1 base from J; junction bases left unmatched: 4. CDR3 sequence: CASSLLVAGNTGELFF. The CDR3 bases are TGTGCCAGCAGCTTATTGGTAGCGGGGAACACCGGGGAGCTGTTTTTT.

This clonotype was detected ten times or more. The V call is TRBV4-3, the J call TRBJ2-2; either TRBD1 or TRBD2 may supply D (5 bases each). V was pared by 1 base and J by 3 bases, with 21 bases between. The CDR3 covers 19 residues. Germline values: CDR1 LGHNA, CDR2 YSLEER. CDR3 sequence: CASSQVFSGLADHTGELFF. DNA of the CDR3: TGCGCCAGCAGCCAAGTTTTTTCGGGGCTTGCAGACCACACCGGGGAGCTGTTTTTT.

This clonotype was seen only a few times. The rearrangement joins TRBV6-1 to TRBJ2-2; TRBD1 is a possible D gene (6 bases). CDR1 MNHNS and CDR2 SASEGT come from the germline V gene. Trimming pared 6 bases from V and 5 bases from J, leaving 10 bases between. The CDR3 spans 13 residues. Here the CDR3 DNA reads TGTGCCAGCAGCTGGACAGAAACCGGGGAGCTGTTTTTT. It translates to CASSWTETGELFF.

Many counts were recorded for this clonotype. The chain carries TRBV29-1 and TRBJ2-3; 7 nucleotides line up with TRBD2. Germline trimming cut 4 bases from V and 5 bases from J; bases unmatched to any gene: 6. The CDR3 is 13 residues long. CDR1 SQVTM and CDR2 ANQGSEA come from the germline V gene. CDR3 region: CSVGEGSLDTQYF. The CDR3 DNA follows: TGCAGCGTTGGGGAGGGGAGCCTAGATACGCAGTATTTT.

V usage is TRBV5-1 and J usage is TRBJ2-7, with TRBD1 identical over 9 bases. The germline V gene encodes CDR1 SGHRS and CDR2 YFSETQ. This CDR3 spans 17 amino acids. V lost 6 bases, J lost 3 bases, and 16 bases stayed unmatched. In nucleotides, the CDR3 is TGCGCCAGCACTTTGGGTCCAACTGGACAGGGGAACTACGAGCAGTACTTC. It is translated as CASTLGPTGQGNYEQYF.

The rearrangement links TRBV19 to TRBJ1-1; D perhaps matches TRBD1 (5 bases). Germline V gene data show CDR1 as LNHDA and CDR2 as SQIVND (reference sequence). The CDR3 spans 13 residues. Trimming pared 8 bases from V and 7 bases from J, leaving 17 bases between. The CDR3 DNA reads TGTGCCAGTGCGATGCGTCAGGGTGGTGAAGCTTTCTTT. It codes for CASAMRQGGEAFF.

The chain couples TRBV7-8 to TRBJ1-6, with D perhaps TRBD1 (5 bases). CDR3 size: 17 residues. V lost 0 bases and J 6 bases, leaving 15 bases between the germline ends. Germline V gene sequence: CDR1 SGHVS, CDR2 FQNEAQ. This CDR3 reads CASSLAIGAGRNSPLHF. The CDR3 DNA reads as TGTGCCAGCAGCTTAGCGATCGGGGCAGGGCGTAATTCACCCCTCCACTTT.

The table lists this clonotype with a few counts. The chain employs TRBV11-2 and TRBJ2-1; no reliable D call. Germline V gene sequence: CDR1 SGHAT, CDR2 FQNNGV. Between the trimmed V and J ends, which lost 6 bases and 8 bases, there was a span of 20 bases. CDR3 length: 15 residues. CDR3 coding DNA: TGTGCCAGCAGGATCCAGGACGGTCCCAGGCATGAGCAGTTCTTC. It codes for CASRIQDGPRHEQFF.

This clonotype showed up just a few times. This CDR3 reads CASSFDFYRASYNEQFF. The CDR3, as DNA: TGTGCCAGCAGCTTCGATTTTTACAGGGCCTCCTACAATGAGCAGTTCTTC. This sequence joins TRBV5-5 and TRBJ2-1, with a weak D call TRBD1 (6 bases). CDR1 SGHKS and CDR2 YYEKEE come from the germline V gene (reference sequence). V shed 2 bases and J shed 0 bases, with 15 bases lying between them. This CDR3 comprises 17 residues.

V is TRBV3-1 and J is TRBJ2-4, with a tentative D call TRBD2 (6 bases). In germline, CDR1 is LGHDT, CDR2 YNNKEL (reference sequence). Trimming removed 5 bases from V and 6 bases from J, with 14 bases in between. The CDR3 is 14 amino acids. The CDR3 reads CASSARGGGNIQYF. CDR3 bases: TGTGCCAGCAGCGCCCGGGGAGGCGGAAACATTCAGTACTTC.

This clonotype was seen at least ten times. The V call is TRBV4-2, the J call TRBJ2-1; D is perhaps TRBD2 (5 bases). The CDR3 extends over 16 amino acids. In germline, CDR1 is LGHNA, CDR2 YNFKEQ. The V end was cut by 3 bases, the J end by 2 bases, with 14 bases between. DNA for the CDR3: TGTGCCAGCAGCCAGACTATCTCGAGGGCCTACAATGAGCAGTTCTTC. Translating gives CASSQTISRAYNEQFF.

Ten or more counts support this clonotype. The chain combines TRBV11-1 with TRBJ2-1; 14 nucleotides agree with TRBD2. CDR3 size: 19 residues. V lost 5 bases, J lost 0 bases, and 9 bases stayed unmatched. Germline loops: CDR1 SGHAT, CDR2 FQDESV (reference sequence). In nucleotides, the CDR3 is TGTGCCAGCAGCATTGGGACTAGCGGGAGAGTAAGCTCCTACAATGAGCAGTTCTTC. It encodes CASSIGTSGRVSSYNEQFF.

The chain joins TRBV12-3 or TRBV12-4 to TRBJ2-7, with unresolved D. This CDR3 is built from 13 residues. V gave up 8 bases and J gave up 3 bases, with 14 bases separating them. DNA for the CDR3: TGTGCCAGCGCCACAACGGGCAGCTACGAGCAGTACTTC. Protein product: CASATTGSYEQYF.

The chain recombines TRBV2 with TRBJ2-1; TRBD2 matches at 12 bases. CDR3 size: 14 residues. Germline V gene data show CDR1 as SNHLY and CDR2 as FYNNEI. V shed 5 bases, J shed 7 bases, and the junction held 3 bases outside the gene matches. The DNA for the CDR3 is TGTGCCAGCAGTTTCGGGACTAGCGGGAATGAGCAGTTCTTC. This sequence encodes CASSFGTSGNEQFF.